These 17 T cell receptor beta chains originate from one sample sequenced in a study of OX40 agonist ivuxolimab in advanced cancers. This table comes from immunoSEQ multiplex PCR, and its TCRdb copy is limited to in-frame clones, with some not included. The sample carries about 58,000 clones, 80% to 85% recorded once. The specimen was CD4+ or CD8+ T cells sorted from blood, collected in a trial of the OX40 agonist ivuxolimab. The receptors derive from an adult with an advanced solid tumor such as melanoma, head and neck, liver or kidney cancer.

V and J are TRBV5-3 and TRBJ1-1; D is unclear. TRBV5-3 is filed as an ORF, its function uncertain. The CDR3 contains 14 residues. The V gene lost 2 bases and the J gene lost 0 bases, with 8 bases spanning the gap. CDR3 residues: CARSFPSMNTEAFF. As DNA, the CDR3 is TGTGCCAGAAGCTTTCCCTCCATGAACACTGAAGCTTTCTTT.

The chain uses TRBV5-1 and TRBJ2-7; 8 bases match TRBD2. The CDR3 is 14 residues long. Germline CDR1 SGHRS, CDR2 YFSETQ. The ends lost 3 bases at V and 3 bases at J; junction bases unmatched: 5. The CDR3 sequence is CASSYGGANYEQYF. Here the CDR3 DNA reads TGCGCCAGCAGCTACGGGGGGGCCAACTACGAGCAGTACTTC.

This chain joins TRBV30 and TRBJ2-1, with 11 bases lining up with TRBD2. This CDR3 comprises 17 residues. The trim removed 0 bases at V and 4 bases at J, leaving 8 bases unmatched. Germline V gene sequence: CDR1 GTSNPN, CDR2 SVGIG (reference sequence). DNA for the CDR3: TGTGCCTGGAGTGTGCGATCTAGCGGGGGGAAGTACAATGAGCAGTTCTTC. This encodes CAWSVRSSGGKYNEQFF. Full variable domain (outside the CDR3, taken from reference TRBV30 and TRBJ2-1): SQTIHQWPATLVQPVGSPLSLECTVEGTSNPNLYWYRQAAGRGLQLLFYSVGIGQISSEVPQNLSASRPQDRQFILSSKKLLLSDSGFYLCAWSVRSSGGKYNEQFFGPGTRLTVL.

This chain connects TRBV28 to TRBJ1-1; 10 bases match TRBD1. Germline V CDR1 and CDR2: MDHEN, SYDVKM. J gave up 5 bases and V 0 bases, and 12 bases lay outside the gene matches. The CDR3 has 18 amino acids. The CDR3 loop is CASSLWAGMGQGLTEAFF. The CDR3 nucleotides read TGTGCCAGCAGTTTATGGGCCGGAATGGGACAGGGGTTGACTGAAGCTTTCTTT.

The J gene is TRBJ2-7, the V gene TRBV5-1; 7 nucleotides align to TRBD1. The CDR3 covers 15 residues. Germline assignment: CDR1 SGHRS and CDR2 YFSETQ. V lost 4 bases to trimming and J lost 2 bases; unmatched junction nucleotides: 9. CDR3 sequence (DNA): TGCGCCAGCAGCCCGGTAGGACAGGACACCTACGAGCAGTACTTC. Protein sequence: CASSPVGQDTYEQYF.

This clone was seen once. The chain has TRBV6-5 and TRBJ2-7, with TRBD1 matching 7 bases. After removal of 6 bases from V and 0 bases from J, the junction contained 8 bases not matched to a gene. This CDR3 comprises 15 residues. CDR1 is MNHEY and CDR2 is SVGAGI in the germline V gene. CDR3 DNA: TGTGCCAGCAGGCGCGGACAGGTGAGCTCCTACGAGCAGTACTTC. Protein: CASRRGQVSSYEQYF.

The J gene is TRBJ2-7, the V gene TRBV7-6, with TRBD2 matching over 9 bases. This CDR3 comprises 15 residues. V lost 4 bases, J lost 0 bases, and 4 bases stayed unmatched. Germline values: CDR1 SGHVS, CDR2 FNYEAQ. CDR3 in amino acids: CASSSERGASYEQYF. DNA for the CDR3: TGTGCCAGCAGCTCAGAGCGGGGGGCCTCCTACGAGCAGTACTTC.

This sequence joins TRBV13 and TRBJ2-5, with D perhaps TRBD1 (6 bases). CDR1 is PRHDT and CDR2 is FYEKMQ in the germline V gene (reference sequence). With 6 bases removed from V and 1 base from J, the gap between germline ends came to 12 bases. There are 14 residues in the CDR3. The DNA for the CDR3 is TGTGCCAGCAGATTTACAGGGCTCCAAGAGACCCAGTACTTC. This encodes CASRFTGLQETQYF.

The chain links TRBV10-3 to TRBJ1-1, with 9 bases aligning to TRBD1. This CDR3 has 15 residues. Losses at the gene ends were 6 bases for V and 1 base for J; bases not matched to a gene: 6. The germline gives CDR1 ENHRY, CDR2 SYGVKD. The CDR3 loop is CAIRGQGRGNTEAFF. As DNA, the CDR3 is TGTGCCATCAGGGGACAGGGCAGAGGGAACACTGAAGCTTTCTTT.

The V and J genes are TRBV27 and TRBJ1-3; D unresolved. This CDR3 is built from 14 residues. V shed 7 bases and J shed 2 bases, with 12 bases lying between them. CDR1 is MNHEY and CDR2 is SMNVEV in the germline V gene (reference sequence). The CDR3 loop reads CASTSGGTGNTIYF. Here the CDR3 DNA reads TGTGCCAGCACAAGTGGAGGAACTGGAAACACCATATATTTT.

The rearrangement joins TRBV7-6 to TRBJ2-1, with a tentative D call TRBD1 (5 bases). Germline V gene data show CDR1 as SGHVS and CDR2 as FNYEAQ. This CDR3 contains 11 residues. Trimming left V 10 bases short and J 6 bases short, with 10 bases between. The CDR3 spells CAIQQGNEQFF. DNA of the CDR3: TGTGCCATCCAGCAGGGCAATGAGCAGTTCTTC.

The chain has TRBV6-5 and TRBJ1-4; D not resolved. The CDR3 extends over 12 amino acids. The V end lost 2 bases, the J end lost 10 bases, and 8 bases lay between the germline ends. Germline V gene sequence: CDR1 MNHEY, CDR2 SVGAGI. As DNA, the CDR3 is TGTGCCAGCAGTTACCCCGAGGGAAAACTGTTTTTT. Translating gives CASSYPEGKLFF.

The chain employs TRBV5-4 and TRBJ1-3, with D possibly TRBD1 on 5 matching bases. Germline-derived CDR1 and CDR2 are SGHNT and YYREEE (reference sequence). Trimming removed 0 bases at V and 4 bases at J, with 8 bases between. The CDR3 sequence is 14 residues long. CDR3 in DNA: TGTGCCAGCAGCTTGGGGGACGTGGGAAACACCATATATTTT. This translates into CASSLGDVGNTIYF.

This clone was recorded only once. The J gene is TRBJ1-1, the V gene TRBV5-1; possible D gene TRBD1, 6 bases. V was cut by 4 bases and J by 1 base, with 11 bases left in between. Germline assignment: CDR1 SGHRS and CDR2 YFSETQ. This CDR3 is 14 amino acids long. The CDR3, as DNA: TGCGCCAGCAGCCCTCAGGGACAGAACACTGAAGCTTTCTTT. Translation: CASSPQGQNTEAFF. Variable domain in full (rest from reference TRBV5-1 and TRBJ1-1): KAGVTQTPRYLIKTRGQQVTLSCSPISGHRSVSWYQQTPGQGLQFLFEYFSETQRNKGNFPGRFSGRQFSNSRSEMNVSTLELGDSALYLCASSPQGQNTEAFFGQGTRLTVV.

The chain is built from TRBV5-1 and TRBJ2-2; possibly TRBD1 or TRBD2 for D (5 bases each). This CDR3 spans 14 amino acids. V was pared by 4 bases and J by 0 bases, with 7 bases between. Per germline, CDR1 SGHRS and CDR2 YFSETQ. The CDR3 here is CASSRGANTGELFF. The CDR3 bases are TGCGCCAGCAGCAGGGGAGCGAACACCGGGGAGCTGTTTTTT.

This chain connects TRBV7-6 to TRBJ1-5, with 7 bases aligning to TRBD1. V shed 1 base and J 4 bases; nucleotides not matched to a gene: 4. Germline V lookup: CDR1 SGHVS, CDR2 FNYEAQ. This CDR3 spans 15 amino acids. CDR3 region: CASSLDRGPNQPQHF. Written as DNA, the CDR3 is TGTGCCAGCAGCTTAGACAGGGGCCCGAATCAGCCCCAGCATTTT.

The V gene is TRBV21-1, the J gene TRBJ1-1; TRBD1, the table's D call, was not compared with the DNA. TRBV21-1 is a listed pseudogene. The CDR3 is 16 amino acids. The CDR3 coding sequence is TGTGCCAGCAGCAAAGGAACGTGCAGGGGGCATACTGAAGCTTTCTTT. This sequence encodes CASSKGTCRGHTEAFF.